The source of this T cell receptor (beta chain) is a study of vaccination and CD4 T cells after COVID-19. Germline lookup yields CDR1 DFQATT and CDR2 SNEGSKA (reference sequence). V shed 5 bases and J shed 0 bases, with 14 bases lying between them. The CDR3 runs to 14 residues. The Oncomine TCR Beta short-read assay was applied to DNA of cultured CD4+ T cells. TCRdb independently ran MiXCR on the PCR reads; one entry per CDR3 protein. The sample records almost 20,000 distinct CDR3 sequences, just under 55% being singletons. Treatment of the sample: approximately nine-day PBMC culture with coronavirus spike peptide pools or control peptides (ViraFEST assay). Note on this clonotype: Its antigen is unknown.

The chain couples TRBV20-1 to TRBJ2-7; D is possibly TRBD1 or TRBD2 (5 bases each). The clonotype originates from a human donor who had recovered from COVID-19. Material for sequencing was CD4+ T cells from blood, cultured in vitro. The CDR3 nucleotides are TGCAGTGCTCTCCCCGGGACGACCTCCTACGAGCAGTACTTC. It yields the protein CSALPGTTSYEQYF.